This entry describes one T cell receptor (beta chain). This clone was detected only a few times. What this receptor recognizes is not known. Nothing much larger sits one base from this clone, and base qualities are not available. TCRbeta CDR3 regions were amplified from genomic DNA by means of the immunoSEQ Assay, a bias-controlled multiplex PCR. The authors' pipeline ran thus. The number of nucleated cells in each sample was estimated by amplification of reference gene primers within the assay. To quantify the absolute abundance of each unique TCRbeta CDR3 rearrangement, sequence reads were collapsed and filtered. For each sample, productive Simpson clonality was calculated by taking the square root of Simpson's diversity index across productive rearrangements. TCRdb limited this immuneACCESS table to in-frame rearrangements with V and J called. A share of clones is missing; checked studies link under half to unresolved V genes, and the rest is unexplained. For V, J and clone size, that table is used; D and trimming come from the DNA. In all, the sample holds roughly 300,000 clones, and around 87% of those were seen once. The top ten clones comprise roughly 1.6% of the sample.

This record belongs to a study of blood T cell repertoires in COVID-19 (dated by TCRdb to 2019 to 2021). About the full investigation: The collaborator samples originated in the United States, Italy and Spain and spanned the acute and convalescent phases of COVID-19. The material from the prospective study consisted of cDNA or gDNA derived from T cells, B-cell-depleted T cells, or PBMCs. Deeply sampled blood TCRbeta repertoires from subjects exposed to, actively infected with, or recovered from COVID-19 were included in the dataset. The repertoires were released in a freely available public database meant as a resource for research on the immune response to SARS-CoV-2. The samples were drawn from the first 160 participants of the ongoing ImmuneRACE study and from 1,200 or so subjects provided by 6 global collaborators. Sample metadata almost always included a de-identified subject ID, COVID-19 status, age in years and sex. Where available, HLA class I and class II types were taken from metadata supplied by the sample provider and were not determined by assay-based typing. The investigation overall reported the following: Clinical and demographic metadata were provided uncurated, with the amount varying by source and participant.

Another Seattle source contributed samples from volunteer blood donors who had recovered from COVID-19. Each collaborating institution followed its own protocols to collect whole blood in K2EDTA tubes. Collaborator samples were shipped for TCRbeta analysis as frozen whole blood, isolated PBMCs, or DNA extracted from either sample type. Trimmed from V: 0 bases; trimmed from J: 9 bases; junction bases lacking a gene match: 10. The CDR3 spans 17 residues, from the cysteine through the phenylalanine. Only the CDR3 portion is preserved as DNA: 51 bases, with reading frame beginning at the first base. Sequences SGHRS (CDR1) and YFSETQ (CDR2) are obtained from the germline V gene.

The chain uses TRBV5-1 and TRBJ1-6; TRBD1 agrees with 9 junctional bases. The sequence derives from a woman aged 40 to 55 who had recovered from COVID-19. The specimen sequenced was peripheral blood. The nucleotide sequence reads TGCGCCAGCAGCTTGGGACAGGGGGTGGAGAATACTTCACCCCTCCACTTT. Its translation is CASSLGQGVENTSPLHF.